This TCR beta chain was recovered during a study of T cell repertoires in cytomegalovirus infection. Study context: Recently identified HLA-C-restricted CMV epitopes and well-studied HLA-B-restricted CMV epitopes were used by the study. CMV infection and matching HLA type were both indicated by public TCR beta signatures.

This clonotype was observed a few times. Its specificity is not known. Study results and caveats: Cumulative frequency of public TCR beta families picked out carriers of CMV plus the relevant HLA. The ex vivo response showed dominance by HLA-C-restricted CMV-specific TCR beta clonotypes.

TCRdb recomputed calls from the reads with MiXCR, one row per CDR3 protein. The profile shows tens of thousands of distinct CDR3 sequences, roughly 25% of them singletons. This sequence was found in a human donor in good health (CMV status not recorded). Some clones in this sample may be carry-over from other donors' samples. The source was CD8+ T cells from cultured PBMCs, collected from culture after CMV antigen stimulation.

CDR3 DNA sequence: TGCGCCAGCAGCCAAGGAGGGGTGAACACTGAAGCTTTCTTT. As protein: CASSQGGVNTEAFF. This chain uses TRBV4-3 with TRBJ1-1; a possible D gene is TRBD1 (5 bases). V was trimmed by 1 base and J by 0 bases, leaving 6 bases between them. The CDR3 sequence is 14 residues long. Germline V gene sequence: CDR1 LGHNA, CDR2 YSLEER.